This entry lists 10 T cell receptor beta chains sequenced from one sample in a study of blood T cell repertoires in COVID-19. Libraries were prepared by immunoSEQ multiplex PCR; TCRdb keeps only in-frame clonotypes and omits some of them. This table holds more than 95,000 clones, 65% to 90% found once. Sequencing used peripheral blood. Every receptor here comes from a man aged 60 to 75 with acute or convalescent COVID-19.

CDR3 sequence (DNA): TGTGCCAGCAGCTTAGCTCGGACAGGTGGCGTCTTGCATTCACCCCTCCACTTT. Protein: CASSLARTGGVLHSPLHF. The chain combines TRBV7-9 with TRBJ1-6; 7 positions agree with TRBD1. After removal of 0 bases from V and 8 bases from J, the junction contained 13 bases not matched to a gene. The length of the CDR3 is 18 residues. The germline V gene encodes CDR1 SEHNR and CDR2 FQNEAQ (reference sequence).

The V call is TRBV12-3 or TRBV12-4, the J call TRBJ1-5; D is ambiguous. Trimming cost V 6 bases and J 9 bases, with 15 bases left between them. This CDR3 contains 13 residues. The CDR3: CASSPDASLPQHF. As DNA, the CDR3 is TGTGCCAGCAGCCCTGACGCTAGCCTGCCCCAGCATTTT.

The rearrangement joins TRBV19 to TRBJ2-3, with 7 bases identical to TRBD1. The trim removed 1 base at V and 6 bases at J, leaving 10 bases unmatched. The CDR3 spans 16 residues. Looked up from germline, CDR1 is LNHDA and CDR2 is SQIVND (reference sequence). CDR3 protein: CASSIVVGGSSDTQYF. Written as DNA, the CDR3 is TGTGCCAGTAGTATAGTCGTAGGGGGCTCGTCCGATACGCAGTATTTT. Full variable domain (outside the CDR3, taken from reference TRBV19 and TRBJ2-3): DGGITQSPKYLFRKEGQNVTLSCEQNLNHDAMYWYRQDPGQGLRLIYYSQIVNDFQKGDIAEGYSVSREKKESFPLTVTSAQKNPTAFYLCASSIVVGGSSDTQYFGPGTRLTVL.

The chain couples TRBV7-3 to TRBJ2-7; 8 bases are a match to TRBD1. The CDR3 spans 12 residues. CDR1 is SGHTA and CDR2 is FQGTGA in the germline V gene. Germline trimming cut 4 bases from V and 7 bases from J; bases unmatched to any gene: 3. CDR3 sequence (DNA): TGTGCCAGCAGCTCTACAGGGGGTGAGCAGTACTTC. Protein product: CASSSTGGEQYF.

This chain connects TRBV2 to TRBJ1-1; maybe TRBD1 (5 bases). The germline gives CDR1 SNHLY, CDR2 FYNNEI. The CDR3 covers 15 residues. V was cut by 4 bases and J by 3 bases, with 15 bases left in between. The CDR3 here is CASSGGGAQDTEAFF. CDR3 sequence (DNA): TGTGCCAGCAGTGGAGGAGGGGCCCAGGACACTGAAGCTTTCTTT.

The V gene is TRBV11-3, the J gene TRBJ2-1; tentatively, D is TRBD2 (5 bases). From germline, CDR1 is SGHNT and CDR2 YENEEA. Trimming took 2 bases from V and 8 from J, leaving 13 bases between them. The CDR3 covers 14 residues. The CDR3 region is CASSLSDGNHEQFF. The CDR3 bases are TGTGCCAGCAGCTTAAGTGACGGGAATCATGAGCAGTTCTTC. Using reference TRBV11-3 and TRBJ2-1 for the parts outside the CDR3, the full variable domain is EAGVVQSPRYKIIEKKQPVAFWCNPISGHNTLYWYLQNLGQGPELLIRYENEEAVDDSQLPKDRFSAERLKGVDSTLKIQPAELGDSAVYLCASSLSDGNHEQFFGPGTRLTVL.

This clone was found once. V and J are TRBV21-1 and TRBJ2-7; the table's D call, TRBD1, was not checked against the DNA. TRBV21-1 is assigned pseudogene status. The CDR3 extends over 15 amino acids. CDR3: CASSRGTGGQYEQYF. In nucleotides, the CDR3 is TGTGCCAGCAGCAGAGGGACAGGGGGCCAATACGAGCAGTACTTC.

The chain recombines TRBV28 with TRBJ2-7; 9 nucleotides match TRBD2. V lost 3 bases, J lost 2 bases, and 8 bases stayed unmatched. Per germline, CDR1 MDHEN and CDR2 SYDVKM. The CDR3 has 16 residues. The CDR3 DNA sequence: TGTGCCAGCAGTTTTCTTCTAGCGGGGCCTACCTACGAGCAGTACTTC. This gives the protein CASSFLLAGPTYEQYF.

The J gene is TRBJ1-2, the V gene TRBV2, with TRBD1 matching 7 bases. The CDR3 sequence is 13 residues long. With 2 bases clipped from V and 6 bases from J, the junction kept 3 bases outside the gene matches. Germline-derived CDR1 and CDR2 are SNHLY and FYNNEI. As DNA, the CDR3 is TGTGCCAGCAGTGAAACAGGGGTGGATGGCTACACCTTC. Amino acids: CASSETGVDGYTF.

The chain recombines TRBV11-2 with TRBJ1-2; D perhaps matches TRBD1 (5 bases). V shed 5 bases and J shed 3 bases, with 7 bases lying between them. Germline assignment: CDR1 SGHAT and CDR2 FQNNGV. The CDR3 has 12 residues. The CDR3 DNA reads as TGTGCCAGCAGCGAGACAGACTATGGCTACACCTTC. Its protein is CASSETDYGYTF. The whole variable domain, remainder taken from reference TRBV11-2 and TRBJ1-2, is EAGVAQSPRYKIIEKRQSVAFWCNPISGHATLYWYQQILGQGPKLLIQFQNNGVVDDSQLPKDRFSAERLKGVDSTLKIQPAKLEDSAVYLCASSETDYGYTFGSGTRLTVV.